The present TCR beta chain was sequenced within a study of human T cells and chemical hapten exposure. Study at large: Largely, small differences in pooled library volume made per-sample TCR yields vary. Broader study findings: TCRs at high frequency, those above 1 in 1000, did not change with DPC sensitization.

As to this clonotype: Its antigen is not known.

Before extraction, the whole blood was not fractionated, and total RNA was taken from it. CDR3 length: 14 residues. Trimming stripped 5 bases from V and 1 base from J, with 9 bases between. The germline V gene has CDR1 SEHNR and CDR2 FQNEAQ (reference sequence). The library labeled individual cDNA molecules by adding unique molecular identifiers to them. In the authors' workflow: Sequenced samples showed a median of 95,638 TCRs each, with counts running from around 24,000 to 710,000. TCRdb re-called the 5' RACE reads with MiXCR, one entry per CDR3 protein. The V and J calls, along with clone size, are taken from TCRdb and not from the paper's own processing. The data contain tens of thousands of distinct CDR3 sequences, about 8.4% of them seen just once; the ten biggest clones take up around 2%.

The rearrangement uses TRBV7-9 and TRBJ1-5, with TRBD1 as a possible D gene (5 bases). The TCR comes from a male donor in good health. Here the CDR3 DNA reads TGTGCCAGCAGCCACCGGGACAGCAATCAGCCCCAGCATTTT. The encoded protein is CASSHRDSNQPQHF.